The rows below give T cell receptor beta chains drawn from one sample of a study of OX40 agonist ivuxolimab in advanced cancers. Sequenced by immunoSEQ multiplex PCR; TCRdb stores in-frame clones only, minus some. In the table there are 50,000 to 75,000 clones, about four fifths of which are singletons. Material: CD4+ or CD8+ T cells sorted from blood, obtained in a trial of the OX40 agonist ivuxolimab. These receptors all stem from an adult with an advanced solid tumor such as melanoma, head and neck, liver or kidney cancer. Both conserved end residues are part of each CDR3. Fields, in order: V gene, D gene, J gene, clone size, CDR3 protein, CDR3 DNA. The D gene is left open where the match is weak. Clone size is not always given. Where it is, it says once, few, many or a class for expanded clones.

V gene: TRBV27; D gene: .; J gene: TRBJ2-3; clone size: .; CDR3 protein: CASSSRRGASTDTQYF; CDR3 DNA: TGTGCCAGCAGTTCGCGACGGGGTGCTAGCACAGATACGCAGTATTTT
V gene: TRBV10-2; D gene: TRBD2; J gene: TRBJ2-5; clone size: .; CDR3 protein: CASSERGLAWETQYF; CDR3 DNA: TGCGCCAGCAGTGAACGAGGACTAGCTTGGGAGACCCAGTACTTC
V gene: TRBV18; D gene: TRBD1; J gene: TRBJ1-1; clone size: .; CDR3 protein: CASSEGQGTEAFF; CDR3 DNA: TGTGCCAGCTCAGAGGGACAGGGCACTGAAGCTTTCTTT
V gene: TRBV4-2; D gene: .; J gene: TRBJ2-3; clone size: .; CDR3 protein: CASSQVGKGRPSTDTQYF; CDR3 DNA: TGTGCCAGCAGCCAAGTTGGTAAAGGGAGACCTAGCACAGATACGCAGTATTTT
V gene: TRBV28; D gene: .; J gene: TRBJ1-5; clone size: .; CDR3 protein: CASSLTQGRNQPQHF; CDR3 DNA: TGTGCCAGCAGCCTCACCCAGGGACGCAATCAGCCCCAGCATTTT
V gene: TRBV10-3; D gene: TRBD2; J gene: TRBJ2-1; clone size: once; CDR3 protein: CAISRQRESEQFF; CDR3 DNA: TGTGCCATCAGTCGGCAGCGGGAGAGTGAGCAGTTCTTC
V gene: TRBV7-3; D gene: TRBD2; J gene: TRBJ2-7; clone size: .; CDR3 protein: CASSLEGLAGVPYEQYF; CDR3 DNA: TGTGCCAGCAGCTTGGAGGGACTAGCGGGTGTCCCCTACGAGCAGTACTTC
V gene: TRBV7-8; D gene: .; J gene: TRBJ2-1; clone size: .; CDR3 protein: CATIGGYSSYNEQFF; CDR3 DNA: TGTGCAACCATTGGGGGGTATAGCTCCTACAATGAGCAGTTCTTC
V gene: TRBV5-1; D gene: .; J gene: TRBJ2-1; clone size: .; CDR3 protein: CASSVVPGSNEQFF; CDR3 DNA: TGCGCCAGCAGCGTGGTTCCAGGGTCCAATGAGCAGTTCTTC
V gene: TRBV9; D gene: TRBD2; J gene: TRBJ2-1; clone size: .; CDR3 protein: CASSVVGGRGDNEQFF; CDR3 DNA: TGTGCCAGCAGCGTAGTTGGTGGGAGGGGCGACAATGAGCAGTTCTTC
V gene: TRBV7-6; D gene: .; J gene: TRBJ2-5; clone size: .; CDR3 protein: CASSLDPGLTETQYF; CDR3 DNA: TGTGCCAGCAGCTTAGACCCGGGCCTGACCGAGACCCAGTACTTC
V gene: TRBV10-1; D gene: .; J gene: TRBJ1-6; clone size: .; CDR3 protein: CASSESVGLDNSPLHF; CDR3 DNA: TGCGCCAGCAGTGAGTCTGTAGGCTTGGATAATTCACCCCTCCACTTT
V gene: TRBV11-2; D gene: .; J gene: TRBJ2-7; clone size: .; CDR3 protein: CASSVSDEKSYEQYF; CDR3 DNA: TGTGCCAGCAGCGTCTCGGATGAAAAATCCTACGAGCAGTACTTC
V gene: TRBV6-1; D gene: TRBD1; J gene: TRBJ1-5; clone size: .; CDR3 protein: CASSEDRGTGGFNQPQHF; CDR3 DNA: TGTGCCAGCAGTGAAGATCGGGGGACAGGGGGATTCAATCAGCCCCAGCATTTT
V gene: TRBV4-1; D gene: TRBD1; J gene: TRBJ2-3; clone size: few; CDR3 protein: CASSHLGTGVTDTQYF; CDR3 DNA: TGCGCCAGCAGCCATCTCGGGACAGGAGTCACAGATACGCAGTATTTT
V gene: TRBV19; D gene: TRBD1; J gene: TRBJ1-1; clone size: few; CDR3 protein: CASSQGLGTEAFF; CDR3 DNA: TGTGCCAGCTCACAGGGGTTGGGCACTGAAGCTTTCTTT
V gene: TRBV5-1; D gene: .; J gene: TRBJ1-2; clone size: .; CDR3 protein: CASSSQLSLYGYTF; CDR3 DNA: TGCGCCAGCAGCTCCCAACTCTCCCTCTATGGCTACACCTTC
V gene: TRBV5-1; D gene: .; J gene: TRBJ2-4; clone size: .; CDR3 protein: CASSLANRRIGAAENIQYF; CDR3 DNA: TGCGCCAGCAGCTTGGCCAACAGACGAATCGGGGCCGCCGAAAACATTCAGTACTTC
V gene: TRBV28; D gene: TRBD2; J gene: TRBJ2-1; clone size: .; CDR3 protein: CASSSSGLAGDEQFF; CDR3 DNA: TGTGCCAGCAGTTCTAGCGGACTAGCGGGGGACGAGCAGTTCTTC
V gene: TRBV5-1; D gene: .; J gene: TRBJ2-5; clone size: .; CDR3 protein: CASSSAFGAAWETQYF; CDR3 DNA: TGCGCCAGCAGCTCGGCGTTCGGAGCGGCATGGGAGACCCAGTACTTC